The clone carrying this T cell receptor (beta chain) occurred once. The CDR3 sequence is 13 residues long. Trimming removed 2 bases from V and 1 base from J, with 4 bases in between. CDR1 is SGHTS and CDR2 is YDEGEE in the germline V gene. As handled by the study authors: From reference gene primer amplification, estimates of nucleated cell counts were derived. Generated by immunoSEQ multiplex PCR, the TCRdb table keeps only in-frame clones and is missing some. The DNA gave D and trimming, while V, J and clone size come from that table. The sample consists of 65,000 to 90,000 clones, roughly 86% of them appearing once. This specimen comes from a study of blood T cell repertoires in COVID-19. About the study: Samples came from the United States, Italy and Spain, spanning acute and convalescent COVID-19. PBMCs, B-cell-depleted T cells, or T cells provided the cDNA or gDNA that made up the material.

This receptor was obtained from a man in his fifties or sixties with active COVID-19. The rearrangement joins TRBV5-8 to TRBJ2-1; no definite D call. The sequenced sample consisted of peripheral blood. This chain's CDR3 is CASSLSSYNEQFF. In DNA form, the CDR3 reads TGTGCCAGCAGCTTATCATCCTACAATGAGCAGTTCTTC.